This T cell receptor (beta chain) was retrieved from a study of Tregs in tolerant kidney transplant recipients. The study's findings and limits: The small number of patients limits these findings pending further validation. Antigen-driven expansion was suggested because donor-specific Tregs expanded more than all Tregs in tolerant patients. Tregs expanded with activated donor B cells seemed most donor-specific. Nucleotide sequences could not be compared across some patients' samples due to primer changes.

Germline assignment: CDR1 KGHSH and CDR2 LQKENI. Trimming took 3 bases from V and 2 from J; bases not matched to a gene: 5. This CDR3 comprises 16 residues. Turning to this clone: Antigen: not known.

Recipients received nonmyeloablative bone marrow transplants from related graft donors, with transient mixed chimerism. Sequencing used immunoSEQ multiplex PCR; TCRdb keeps in-frame clones, though not all of them. The repertoire has tens of thousands of clones, roughly 91% of them found once; the top ten carry more than 1.5%. The receptor was derived from a human patient who received a combined kidney and bone marrow transplant. These T cells may partly come from the graft donor. This specimen was CD4+ T cells from blood (PBMCs), taken 24 months after the transplant. The V gene is TRBV18, the J gene TRBJ1-3, with 9 bases that match TRBD1. The CDR3 is CASSPWTGVTGNTIYF. As DNA, the CDR3 is TGTGCCAGCTCACCTTGGACAGGGGTAACTGGAAACACCATATATTTT.